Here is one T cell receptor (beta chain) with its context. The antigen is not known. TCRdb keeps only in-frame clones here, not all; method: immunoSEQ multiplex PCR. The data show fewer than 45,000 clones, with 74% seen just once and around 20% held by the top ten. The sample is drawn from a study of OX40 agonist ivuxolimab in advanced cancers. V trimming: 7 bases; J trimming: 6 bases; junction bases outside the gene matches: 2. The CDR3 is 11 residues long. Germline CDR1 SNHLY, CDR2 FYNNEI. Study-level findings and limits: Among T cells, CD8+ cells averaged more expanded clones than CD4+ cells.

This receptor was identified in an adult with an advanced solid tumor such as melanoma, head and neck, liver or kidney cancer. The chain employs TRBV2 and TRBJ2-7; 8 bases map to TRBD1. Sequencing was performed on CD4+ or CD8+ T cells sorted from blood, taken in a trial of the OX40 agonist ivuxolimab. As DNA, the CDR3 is TGTGCCAGCACCACAGGGGGCGAGCAGTACTTC. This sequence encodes CASTTGGEQYF. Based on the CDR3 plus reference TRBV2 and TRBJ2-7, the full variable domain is EPEVTQTPSHQVTQMGQEVILRCVPISNHLYFYWYRQILGQKVEFLVSFYNNEISEKSEIFDDQFSVERPDGSNFTLKIRSTKLEDSAMYFCASTTGGEQYFGPGTRLTVT.